This T cell receptor beta chain derives from a study of T cell repertoires in cytomegalovirus infection. On the study more broadly: Public signatures in TCR beta pointed to CMV infection and matching HLA type.

Trimming cost V 1 base and J 9 bases, with 13 bases left between them. Per the germline V gene, CDR1 is SEHNR and CDR2 is FQNEAQ (reference sequence). This CDR3 region has 13 residues. Comments on this clonotype: What it recognizes is unknown.

TCRdb re-called the reads with MiXCR, one entry per CDR3 protein. The sample contains more than 45,000 distinct CDR3 sequences, over 15% of which appear only once. This TCR was recovered from a human donor in good health (CMV status not recorded). Some clones in this sample may be carry-over from other donors' samples. J is TRBJ2-7 and V is TRBV7-9, with D uncertain. The sequencing here drew on CD8+ T cells from cultured PBMCs, taken from culture after CMV antigen stimulation. This CDR3 reads CASSLDSLKWQYF. The DNA of the CDR3 is TGTGCCAGCAGCTTAGACTCCCTCAAGTGGCAGTACTTC.